The rows below give T cell receptor beta chains drawn from one sample of a study of shared clonotypes between healthy human individuals. Assay used: immunoSEQ multiplex PCR; TCRdb lists only in-frame clones, some missing. The repertoire holds 2 million to 2.5 million clones, with approximately 95% as singletons. Sequencing was performed on naive CD4+ T cells from PBMCs. These receptors originate from a man between 18 and 29 years old in good health. Some clones in this sample may be carry-over from other donors' samples. The CDR3 runs from the conserved cysteine through the conserved F or W. The D gene is left open where the match is weak. Expanded clones get a size class; other rows say once, few or many, or leave the size out.

TRBV7-9	14	NA	TRBJ1-5	TRBD1	CASSTGTGVFPQHF	TGTGCCAGCAGCACCGGGACAGGGGTGTTTCCCCAGCATTTT
TRBV19	15	NA	TRBJ2-7	NA	CASSIDVLSVSEQYF	TGTGCCAGTAGTATAGATGTATTGTCCGTGAGCGAGCAGTACTTC
TRBV5-5	14	NA	TRBJ2-7	TRBD1	CASSLIRQGHEQYF	TGTGCCAGCAGCTTAATAAGACAGGGACACGAGCAGTACTTC
TRBV7-3	14	NA	TRBJ1-6	NA	CASSLLGRNSPLHF	TGTGCCAGCAGCTTACTGGGACGGAATTCACCCCTCCACTTT
TRBV4-1	17	NA	TRBJ2-3	TRBD2	CASSQGLAGVLRDTQYF	TGCGCCAGCAGCCAAGGTCTAGCGGGAGTATTAAGGGATACGCAGTATTTT
TRBV5-1	15	NA	TRBJ2-1	NA	CASSSGTHTFNEQFF	TGCGCCAGCAGCTCCGGGACCCATACCTTTAATGAGCAGTTCTTC
TRBV27	13	NA	TRBJ2-7	NA	CASSLDRSYEQYF	TGTGCCAGCAGTTTGGACAGATCCTACGAGCAGTACTTC
TRBV29-1	13	NA	TRBJ1-5	NA	CSVATDSNQPQHF	TGCAGCGTTGCGACAGATAGCAATCAGCCCCAGCATTTT
TRBV14	14	NA	TRBJ2-7	NA	CASSQGGSVYEQYF	TGTGCCAGCAGCCAAGGAGGGAGTGTATACGAGCAGTACTTC
TRBV21-1	12	NA	TRBJ2-7	NA	CASSKGRVEQYF	TGTGCCAGCAGCAAGGGCAGGGTCGAGCAGTACTTC
TRBV14	16	NA	TRBJ2-1	NA	CASSQVGQPVGNEQFF	TGTGCCAGCAGCCAAGTAGGACAGCCGGTTGGCAATGAGCAGTTCTTC
TRBV5-4	15	once	TRBJ2-2	TRBD2	CASSSLAGLTGELFF	TGTGCCAGCAGCTCACTAGCGGGACTCACCGGGGAGCTGTTTTTT
TRBV5-1	14	NA	TRBJ2-5	NA	CASSPDYPQETQYF	TGCGCCAGCAGCCCGGACTATCCACAAGAGACCCAGTACTTC
TRBV10-2	16	NA	TRBJ2-7	TRBD2	CASNTGTIRSSYEQYF	TGCGCCAGCAATACCGGGACTATTAGAAGTTCCTACGAGCAGTACTTC
TRBV29-1	15	NA	TRBJ1-5	NA	CSVATGPTSGQPQHF	TGCAGCGTCGCAACCGGGCCCACAAGCGGTCAGCCCCAGCATTTT
TRBV14	14	few	TRBJ1-2	NA	CASSQEQINYGYTF	TGTGCCAGCAGCCAAGAACAGATTAACTATGGCTACACCTTC
TRBV19	18	NA	TRBJ2-7	TRBD2	CASSTTGGAGHPPYEQYF	TGTGCCAGTAGTACCACCGGGGGGGCGGGACATCCCCCCTACGAGCAGTACTTC
TRBV27	13	NA	TRBJ2-3	TRBD2	CASRSGGIDTQYF	TGTGCCAGCAGGTCGGGAGGTATAGATACGCAGTATTTT
TRBV5-1	15	once	TRBJ1-1	TRBD1	CASSFGGQGNTEAFF	TGCGCCAGCAGCTTCGGGGGACAGGGGAACACTGAAGCTTTCTTT
TRBV28	12	NA	TRBJ2-7	TRBD2	CASYRGGHEQYF	TGTGCCAGCTACCGGGGGGGCCACGAGCAGTACTTC
TRBV27	19	NA	TRBJ1-4	NA	CASSFYRGRILATNEKLFF	TGTGCCAGCAGTTTCTACCGGGGACGTATTCTCGCCACTAATGAAAAACTGTTTTTT
TRBV5-1	16	NA	TRBJ2-7	TRBD2	CASSSGTSGRAYEQYF	TGCGCCAGCAGCTCAGGGACTAGCGGGAGGGCCTACGAGCAGTACTTC
TRBV18	13	NA	TRBJ1-1	NA	CASSPVRAAEAFF	TGTGCCAGCTCACCAGTCAGGGCGGCTGAAGCTTTCTTT
TRBV7-3	15	NA	TRBJ2-2	NA	CASSLGPTQTGELFF	TGTGCCAGCAGCTTGGGACCGACACAAACCGGGGAGCTGTTTTTT
TRBV5-1	14	NA	TRBJ1-5	NA	CASRLAQGSQPQHF	TGCGCCAGCCGTCTCGCACAGGGAAGTCAGCCCCAGCATTTT
TRBV9	17	once	TRBJ2-5	NA	CASSVAQGSGSQETQYF	TGTGCCAGCAGCGTAGCTCAAGGTTCCGGCTCACAAGAGACCCAGTACTTC
TRBV28	9	NA	TRBJ2-7	NA	CATGFEQYF	TGTGCCACGGGCTTCGAGCAGTACTTC
TRBV7-9	14	NA	TRBJ2-3	NA	CASSFTWGTDTQYF	TGTGCCAGCAGCTTTACGTGGGGAACAGATACGCAGTATTTT
TRBV28	14	NA	TRBJ2-7	NA	CASSFKSFSYEQYF	TGTGCCAGCAGTTTTAAGAGTTTCTCCTACGAGCAGTACTTC
TRBV5-6	17	NA	TRBJ2-1	TRBD2	CASSWAVGLAGVGEQFF	TGTGCCAGCAGCTGGGCTGTCGGGCTAGCGGGAGTTGGTGAGCAGTTCTTC
TRBV5-4	16	NA	TRBJ1-3	NA	CASSLGGGGTGNTIYF	TGTGCCAGCAGCCTCGGAGGGGGAGGGACTGGAAACACCATATATTTT
TRBV29-1	11	NA	TRBJ1-1	NA	CSVRGYTEAFF	TGCAGCGTTCGAGGGTACACTGAAGCTTTCTTT
TRBV6-1	14	NA	TRBJ1-2	NA	CASSEAYGDYGYTF	TGTGCCAGCAGTGAAGCCTACGGTGATTATGGCTACACCTTC
TRBV7-3	15	NA	TRBJ2-1	NA	CASSPQGSSYNEQFF	TGTGCCAGCAGCCCTCAGGGGAGCTCCTACAATGAGCAGTTCTTC
TRBV9	16	NA	TRBJ1-4	NA	CASSVAGGQGREKLFF	TGTGCCAGCAGCGTAGCTGGTGGGCAGGGGAGGGAAAAACTGTTTTTT
TRBV5-1	15	NA	TRBJ2-7	TRBD1	CASRTGYRGSYEQYF	TGCGCCAGCAGGACCGGCTACAGGGGCTCCTACGAGCAGTACTTC
TRBV11-2	19	NA	TRBJ2-4	NA	CASSLEDRRTKLAKNIQYF	TGTGCCAGCAGCTTAGAGGACAGGAGGACTAAACTAGCCAAAAACATTCAGTACTTC
TRBV19	16	NA	TRBJ2-5	TRBD2	CASSITGAGMQETQYF	TGTGCCAGTAGTATAACGGGAGCGGGAATGCAAGAGACCCAGTACTTC
TRBV2	13	once	TRBJ2-5	TRBD1	CASRETGRETQYF	TGTGCCAGCAGAGAGACAGGGCGAGAGACCCAGTACTTC
TRBV25-1	11	few	TRBJ1-2	TRBD1	CASSQGDGYTF	TGTGCCAGCAGTCAGGGGGATGGCTACACCTTC
TRBV30	13	NA	TRBJ1-1	NA	CAWRRQALGEAFF	TGTGCCTGGAGGAGACAGGCCCTTGGTGAAGCTTTCTTT
TRBV6-5	14	NA	TRBJ1-1	NA	CASTQLGGSTEAFF	TGTGCCAGCACCCAGCTCGGGGGGAGCACTGAAGCTTTCTTT
TRBV15	16	NA	TRBJ1-3	NA	CATSPGGGSTGNTIYF	TGTGCCACCAGCCCTGGCGGGGGCTCCACTGGAAACACCATATATTTT
TRBV28	14	NA	TRBJ1-2	TRBD1	CASRTGTGGYGYTF	TGTGCCAGCAGAACCGGGACAGGGGGCTATGGCTACACCTTC
TRBV25-1	17	NA	TRBJ2-1	TRBD2	CASSAKGTSGFYNEQFF	TGTGCCAGCAGTGCAAAAGGGACTAGCGGCTTCTACAATGAGCAGTTCTTC
TRBV18	17	NA	TRBJ2-7	NA	CASSPRELTTATYEQYF	TGTGCCAGCTCACCAAGAGAGTTGACGACAGCTACCTACGAGCAGTACTTC
TRBV27	15	NA	TRBJ1-5	NA	CASSPTPWGPEPQHF	TGTGCCAGCAGTCCCACCCCTTGGGGGCCAGAGCCCCAGCATTTT
TRBV7-3	13	NA	TRBJ2-7	TRBD2	CASSLEAGYEQYF	TGTGCCAGCAGCTTAGAAGCGGGGTACGAGCAGTACTTC
TRBV9	14	NA	TRBJ2-2	NA	CASRDPGGGGELFF	TGTGCCAGCAGGGACCCAGGAGGTGGCGGGGAGCTGTTTTTT
TRBV10-3	13	few	TRBJ1-1	NA	CAISLAGNTEAFF	TGTGCCATCTCCCTGGCGGGGAACACTGAAGCTTTCTTT
TRBV6-5	12	NA	TRBJ2-5	TRBD1	CATGDRGETQYF	TGTGCCACCGGAGACAGGGGAGAGACCCAGTACTTC
TRBV18	16	NA	TRBJ2-2	NA	CASSPPSTGPTGELFF	TGTGCCAGCTCACCACCGTCCACAGGGCCCACCGGGGAGCTGTTTTTT
TRBV7-9	17	NA	TRBJ1-3	TRBD1	CASSPGQGATDGNTIYF	TGTGCCAGCAGCCCTGGACAGGGGGCGACGGATGGAAACACCATATATTTT
TRBV5-1	13	few	TRBJ1-1	NA	CASSVQENTEAFF	TGCGCCAGCAGCGTACAGGAGAACACTGAAGCTTTCTTT
TRBV28	14	NA	TRBJ2-3	TRBD2	CASSSGTRADTQYF	TGTGCCAGCAGTTCAGGGACTAGAGCAGATACGCAGTATTTT
TRBV28	15	once	TRBJ1-5	NA	CASSTASGEYQPQHF	TGTGCCAGCAGTACGGCCTCAGGGGAGTATCAGCCCCAGCATTTT
TRBV5-6	15	NA	TRBJ2-3	NA	CASSSLSRYTDTQYF	TGTGCCAGCAGCTCCCTGAGCAGGTACACAGATACGCAGTATTTT